This entry lists 22 T cell receptor beta chains sequenced from one sample in a study of blood T cell repertoires in COVID-19. Assay used: immunoSEQ multiplex PCR; TCRdb lists only in-frame clones, some missing. This sample has hundreds of thousands of clones; about four fifths occur once, and the top ten carry about 9%. The specimen was peripheral blood. Receptor source: a man at least 80 years old with acute or convalescent COVID-19.

The chain combines TRBV2 with TRBJ1-1; D gene unclear. Germline CDR1 is SNHLY and CDR2 is FYNNEI. The CDR3 runs 14 residues. V gave up 3 bases and J gave up 1 base, with 9 bases separating them. The CDR3 region is CASSDFGRNTEAFF. Written as DNA, the CDR3 is TGTGCCAGCAGTGATTTTGGGCGGAACACTGAAGCTTTCTTT.

The gene calls are TRBV2 and TRBJ2-7, with a possible D match to TRBD1 (6 bases). Germline CDR1 and CDR2: SNHLY and FYNNEI. The CDR3 totals 16 residues. Trimming cost V 6 bases and J 0 bases, with 18 bases left between them. The CDR3 nucleotides are TGTGCCAGCAGGGCCCGCAGGGGCCTCAGCTCCTACGAGCAGTACTTC. It encodes CASRARRGLSSYEQYF. Combining the CDR3 with reference TRBV2 and TRBJ2-7 gives the whole variable domain EPEVTQTPSHQVTQMGQEVILRCVPISNHLYFYWYRQILGQKVEFLVSFYNNEISEKSEIFDDQFSVERPDGSNFTLKIRSTKLEDSAMYFCASRARRGLSSYEQYFGPGTRLTVT.

The chain links TRBV5-1 to TRBJ1-4; possible D gene TRBD1, 6 bases. The V gene lost 2 bases and the J gene lost 0 bases, with 17 bases spanning the gap. The CDR3 has 18 residues. Per germline, CDR1 SGHRS and CDR2 YFSETQ. CDR3 coding DNA: TGCGCCAGCAGCTTTTCAGGACAGATACGTGCAACTAATGAAAAACTGTTTTTT. As protein: CASSFSGQIRATNEKLFF. Complete variable domain (other parts from reference TRBV5-1 and TRBJ1-4): KAGVTQTPRYLIKTRGQQVTLSCSPISGHRSVSWYQQTPGQGLQFLFEYFSETQRNKGNFPGRFSGRQFSNSRSEMNVSTLELGDSALYLCASSFSGQIRATNEKLFFGSGTQLSVL.

This chain joins TRBV29-1 and TRBJ1-2; D is possibly TRBD1 (5 bases). Per the germline V gene, CDR1 is SQVTM and CDR2 is ANQGSEA. CDR3 length equals 14 residues. Between the trimmed V and J ends, which lost 0 bases and 4 bases, there was a span of 12 bases. The CDR3 DNA reads as TGCAGCGTTGAAGACCTGACAGCCTTCTATGGCTACACCTTC. Translation gives CSVEDLTAFYGYTF.

The chain uses TRBV25-1 and TRBJ2-1; 10 bases map to TRBD2. Germline assignment: CDR1 MGHDK and CDR2 SYGVNS. Trimming removed 4 bases from V and 12 bases from J; junction bases left unmatched: 6. The CDR3 has 13 residues. The CDR3 DNA reads TGTGCCAGCAGTGCTCTTTTAGCGGGGGGGCAGTTCTTC. This gives the protein CASSALLAGGQFF.

The genes are TRBV5-1 and TRBJ1-4; TRBD1 agrees at 8 bases. With 3 bases clipped from V and 7 bases from J, the junction kept 8 bases outside the gene matches. CDR1 is SGHRS and CDR2 is YFSETQ in the germline V gene. This CDR3 is 15 amino acids long. The CDR3 sequence is CASSSQGADVEKLFF. For the CDR3, the DNA is TGCGCCAGCAGCTCCCAGGGGGCGGACGTTGAAAAACTGTTTTTT.

This clone has just one count. CDR3: CASSFEHNNEKLFF. CDR3 bases: TGTGCCAGCAGTTTCGAACACAATAATGAAAAACTGTTTTTT. This rearrangement joins TRBV13 to TRBJ1-4; D unresolved. The CDR3 is 14 residues long. V was cut by 6 bases and J by 4 bases, with 12 bases left in between. Germline loops: CDR1 PRHDT, CDR2 FYEKMQ (reference sequence). The full variable domain, completed using reference TRBV13 and TRBJ1-4, is AAGVIQSPRHLIKEKRETATLKCYPIPRHDTVYWYQQGPGQDPQFLISFYEKMQSDKGSIPDRFSAQQFSDYHSELNMSSLELGDSALYFCASSFEHNNEKLFFGSGTQLSVL.

This clone appeared once. The rearrangement uses TRBV18 and TRBJ1-1; 8 nucleotides agree with TRBD1. J gave up 7 bases and V 3 bases, and 4 bases lay outside the gene matches. CDR3 length: 13 residues. CDR1 is KGHSH, CDR2 LQKENI, per germline. The CDR3 sequence is CASSPGTGLEAFF. CDR3 DNA sequence: TGTGCCAGCTCACCTGGGACAGGCCTTGAAGCTTTCTTT.

This chain uses TRBV18 with TRBJ2-7, with a weak D call TRBD2 (6 bases). With 5 bases removed from V and 0 bases from J, the gap between germline ends came to 14 bases. Germline lookup yields CDR1 KGHSH and CDR2 LQKENI. The CDR3 runs 15 residues. CDR3 bases: TGTGCCAGCTCAGAGGGACTGGCAAGCTCCTACGAGCAGTACTTC. This translates into CASSEGLASSYEQYF.

This chain connects TRBV18 to TRBJ1-2; tentatively, D is TRBD1 (6 bases). From germline, CDR1 is KGHSH and CDR2 LQKENI. The ends were cut back, 3 bases at V and 4 bases at J, with 15 bases in the middle. This CDR3 region has 15 residues. The CDR3 DNA is TGTGCCAGCTCACCCCAAAGACAGGAAAGCTATGGCTACACCTTC. Its translation is CASSPQRQESYGYTF. Full variable domain (missing parts from reference TRBV18 and TRBJ1-2): NAGVMQNPRHLVRRRGQEARLRCSPMKGHSHVYWYRQLPEEGLKFMVYLQKENIIDESGMPKERFSAEFPKEGPSILRIQQVVRGDSAAYFCASSPQRQESYGYTFGSGTRLTVV.

As regards this clone: At one end, the junction sequence differs from germline, possibly due to a read error. CDR3 coding DNA: TGCGCCAGCAGCTTGACCCCAGGCGGGAGCTCCCACGAGCAGTACTTC. Residues: CASSLTPGGSSHEQYF. The genes are TRBV5-1 and TRBJ2-7; 7 nucleotides agree with TRBD2. The CDR3 contains 16 residues. Germline CDR1 is SGHRS and CDR2 is YFSETQ.

V usage is TRBV5-1 and J usage is TRBJ1-6, with TRBD1 matching over 9 bases. The CDR3 totals 17 residues. In germline, CDR1 is SGHRS, CDR2 YFSETQ. The junction had 10 bases not matched to a gene; V was cut back by 2 bases and J by 7 bases. CDR3 in DNA: TGCGCCAGCAGCTTCGGCCTGAGGACAGGGGAAAATTCACCCCTCCACTTT. This sequence encodes CASSFGLRTGENSPLHF.

V gene TRBV5-5 combines with J gene TRBJ1-1; D remains unclear. Trimming removed 0 bases at V and 1 base at J, with 7 bases between. The CDR3 runs 14 residues. Germline V gene lookup returns CDR1 SGHKS and CDR2 YYEKEE (reference sequence). CDR3 in DNA: TGTGCCAGCAGCTTGGATCCTCGGAACACTGAAGCTTTCTTT. It is translated as CASSLDPRNTEAFF.

The gene calls are TRBV7-9 and TRBJ2-3; 7 positions agree with TRBD1. CDR1 and CDR2 (germline): SEHNR, FQNEAQ (reference sequence). J was trimmed by 2 bases and V by 1 base; bases with no gene match: 6. This CDR3 has 16 residues. As DNA, the CDR3 is TGTGCCAGCAGCTTAGTAGGACAGGCAAACACAGATACGCAGTATTTT. The encoded protein is CASSLVGQANTDTQYF.

There are a few counts of this clone. The gene calls are TRBV6-6 and TRBJ2-1, with TRBD2 matching 10 bases. The V gene end was trimmed by 5 bases and the J gene end by 0 bases; junction bases not matched to a gene: 7. CDR3 length equals 17 residues. Germline CDR1 reads MNHNY; CDR2 reads SVGAGI (reference sequence). The CDR3 spells CASSLTAGGSSYNEQFF. Written as DNA, the CDR3 is TGTGCCAGCAGTCTCACAGCGGGGGGGAGCTCCTACAATGAGCAGTTCTTC.

For the CDR3, the DNA is TGTGCCAGCAGCTTCCAGGGTACAGATACGCAGTATTTT. The encoded protein is CASSFQGTDTQYF. The chain uses TRBV5-4 and TRBJ2-3, with a possible D match to TRBD1 (5 bases). V lost 2 bases, J lost 3 bases, and 7 bases lay in between. CDR1 and CDR2 (germline): SGHNT, YYREEE (reference sequence). This CDR3 has 13 amino acids.

V usage is TRBV5-1 and J usage is TRBJ1-6; TRBD1 is a possible D gene (6 bases). CDR3 length: 16 amino acids. Per germline, CDR1 SGHRS and CDR2 YFSETQ. Trimming removed 2 bases at V and 7 bases at J, with 16 bases between. The CDR3 sequence: CASSLLTGFWNSPLHF. In DNA form, the CDR3 reads TGCGCCAGCAGCTTACTCACAGGGTTTTGGAATTCACCCCTCCACTTT.

The chain carries TRBV3-1 (or the pseudogene TRBV3-2) and TRBJ2-3; 8 bases match TRBD2. The CDR3 totals 15 residues. The V gene end was trimmed by 4 bases and the J gene end by 3 bases; junction bases not matched to a gene: 6. Germline CDR1 and CDR2: LGHDT and YNNKEL (reference sequence). The CDR3 nucleotides read TGTGCCAGCAGCCGCGACGGGAGGGGAACAGATACGCAGTATTTT. Translated, it gives CASSRDGRGTDTQYF.

The V and J genes are TRBV5-1 and TRBJ2-7, with 7 bases aligning to TRBD1. V shed 0 bases and J 2 bases; nucleotides not matched to a gene: 5. CDR3 size: 15 residues. CDR1 SGHRS and CDR2 YFSETQ come from the germline V gene. Here the CDR3 DNA reads TGCGCCAGCAGCTTGGGACAGGGCGCGGCCTACGAGCAGTACTTC. It is translated as CASSLGQGAAYEQYF.

V is TRBV27 and J is TRBJ1-1; no firm D call. The CDR3 is 15 residues long. From germline, CDR1 is MNHEY and CDR2 SMNVEV (reference sequence). Trimming shortened V by 5 bases and J by 5 bases, and 18 bases separated the two germline ends. The CDR3 protein is CASSPRPTVRTEAFF. The CDR3 nucleotides read TGTGCCAGCAGTCCCCGTCCAACCGTGAGGACTGAAGCTTTCTTT.

V usage is TRBV4-2 and J usage is TRBJ2-2; 7 bases are a match to TRBD2. V lost 4 bases to trimming and J lost 7 bases; unmatched junction nucleotides: 9. Per the germline V gene, CDR1 is LGHNA and CDR2 is YNFKEQ. This CDR3 is built from 15 residues. The CDR3 loop reads CASSPGGGPDGELFF. In DNA form, the CDR3 reads TGTGCCAGCAGCCCTGGGGGAGGGCCTGACGGGGAGCTGTTTTTT.

This clone occurred once. Other DNA sequences in the same sample also yield this CDR3. The chain uses TRBV5-1 and TRBJ1-1; maybe TRBD1 (5 bases). There are 14 residues in the CDR3. Trimming took 0 bases from V and 0 from J, leaving 6 bases between them. The germline V gene encodes CDR1 SGHRS and CDR2 YFSETQ. CDR3: CASSLAGMNTEAFF. CDR3 DNA sequence: TGCGCCAGCAGCTTGGCAGGGATGAACACTGAAGCTTTCTTT. Full variable domain (remainder filled in from reference TRBV5-1 and TRBJ1-1): KAGVTQTPRYLIKTRGQQVTLSCSPISGHRSVSWYQQTPGQGLQFLFEYFSETQRNKGNFPGRFSGRQFSNSRSEMNVSTLELGDSALYLCASSLAGMNTEAFFGQGTRLTVV.